One and the same sample provided the 5 T cell receptor beta chains below, sequenced in a study of blood T cell repertoires in COVID-19. TCRdb's table, derived via immunoSEQ multiplex PCR, lists solely in-frame clones and lacks some. The sample shows about 53,000 clones, roughly four fifths of them seen only once. Material: peripheral blood. Every receptor here comes from a human donor in a cohort sampled during active COVID-19.

The V and J genes are TRBV5-5 and TRBJ1-2; 8 nucleotides match TRBD1. J gave up 8 bases and V 0 bases, and 15 bases lay outside the gene matches. CDR1 and CDR2 (germline): SGHKS, YYEKEE (reference sequence). The CDR3 has 17 amino acids. CDR3 in DNA: TGTGCCAGCAGCTTGGGGGTTGTGGAGATGACAGGGGCCGGCTACACCTTC. Translation gives CASSLGVVEMTGAGYTF.

The J gene is TRBJ2-7, the V gene TRBV10-3, with TRBD1 identical over 8 bases. Trimming took 4 bases from V and 6 from J; bases not matched to a gene: 14. The CDR3 extends over 16 amino acids. Germline V lookup: CDR1 ENHRY, CDR2 SYGVKD. The CDR3 DNA follows: TGTGCCATCAGTGCGGGCGCCCGAGACAGGGGCGGCGAGCAGTACTTC. As protein: CAISAGARDRGGEQYF.

This clone occurred once. The J gene is TRBJ1-3, the V gene TRBV7-2; D remains ambiguous. CDR1 SGHTA and CDR2 FQGNSA come from the germline V gene. The ends were cut back, 5 bases at V and 0 bases at J, with 8 bases in the middle. The CDR3 length is 14 residues. The CDR3 coding sequence is TGTGCCAGCAGCCCCGCGAGCTCTGGAAACACCATATATTTT. Encoded protein: CASSPASSGNTIYF. Supplemented by reference TRBV7-2 and TRBJ1-3, the full variable domain reads GAGVSQSPSNKVTEKGKDVELRCDPISGHTALYWYRQSLGQGLEFLIYFQGNSAPDKSGLPSDRFSAERTGGSVSTLTIQRTQQEDSAVYLCASSPASSGNTIYFGEGSWLTVV.

This clone was counted once. This chain connects TRBV4-3 to TRBJ2-6; 7 nucleotides agree with TRBD1. The CDR3 totals 18 residues. Germline assignment: CDR1 LGHNA and CDR2 YSLEER. V gave up 0 bases and J gave up 0 bases; unmatched junction bases: 5. The CDR3 sequence is CASSQEGQFYSGANVLTF. As DNA, the CDR3 is TGCGCCAGCAGCCAAGAGGGACAGTTTTACTCTGGGGCCAACGTCCTGACTTTC.

The J gene is TRBJ2-2, the V gene TRBV19, with TRBD2 identical over 11 bases. J lost 6 bases, V lost 6 bases, and 6 bases had no gene match. Germline CDR1 is LNHDA and CDR2 is SQIVND (reference sequence). The CDR3 is 15 amino acids. DNA of the CDR3: TGTGCCAGTAGCTTTTTGACTAGCGGGGCCGGGGAGCTGTTTTTT. Amino acid sequence: CASSFLTSGAGELFF.